This TCR beta chain derives from a study of shared clonotypes between healthy human individuals. Study-level information: The cohort had two women and a few men, ages 18 to 49.

The CDR3 runs 15 residues. With V trimmed by 4 bases and J by 4 bases, 10 bases remained unmatched. CDR1 is SGHNT, CDR2 YYREEE, per germline (reference sequence). The method was immunoSEQ multiplex PCR; TCRdb's version includes in-frame clones alone and lacks a portion of them. The data contain 2,500,000 or so clones, around 92% of them singletons. The study's findings and limits: Clonotype sharing levels among donors were expected to vary with sequencing depth. Richness estimates generally favored naive over memory subsets.

Points on this clone: Its antigen is not identified.

The source of this sequence is a young man in good health. Some clones in this sample may be carry-over from other donors' samples. The V call is TRBV5-4, the J call TRBJ2-7, with 8 bases aligning to TRBD1. What was sequenced was naive CD4+ T cells from PBMCs. Subset of the sample: CD45RA+ positively selected. The DNA of the CDR3 is TGTGCCAGCAGCCCAGAAGGACAGGGCAGGTACGAGCAGTACTTC. Translating it yields CASSPEGQGRYEQYF.